This T cell receptor (beta chain) was documented in a study of metastatic and nonmetastatic thyroid tumors. Germline trimming cut 2 bases from V and 2 bases from J; bases unmatched to any gene: 1. The CDR3 is 14 amino acids. The germline V gene has CDR1 MDHEN and CDR2 SYDVKM. Every patient was untreated before thyroid surgery. TCRdb recomputed clones from the PCR reads via MiXCR. The repertoire has roughly 35,000 clones, roughly 15% of them found once; the top ten carry around 6.6%. This clone was counted many times. The V and J genes are TRBV28 and TRBJ2-3; the match to TRBD1 covers 7 bases. The sequenced sample was blood. This TCR was sampled from a female donor with papillary thyroid cancer or a benign thyroid nodule (not recorded which). Some clones in this sample may be carry-over from other donors' samples. CDR3 region: CASSLQGVTDTQYF. DNA of the CDR3: TGTGCCAGCAGTTTACAGGGGGTCACAGATACGCAGTATTTT.